A single sample is the source of the 25 T cell receptor beta chains below, sequenced in a study of T-cell memory formation after mild COVID-19. TCRdb ran MiXCR on the 5' RACE reads and lists one entry per CDR3 protein. Of 140,000 to 150,000 distinct CDR3 sequences detected, roughly 6.2% appear once; the ten largest clones hold 2% to 2.5%. The sequencing input was PBMCs or a T cell subset sorted from them (not recorded which). The receptors here all came from an adult woman who had mild COVID-19 (a few samples of this study predate the infection). Cell type and time point are not known.

This clonotype was recorded at least ten times. This chain uses TRBV25-1 with TRBJ2-1; D may be TRBD2 (6 bases). The V end was cut by 3 bases, the J end by 4 bases, with 10 bases between. The CDR3 length is 14 residues. Germline CDR1 reads MGHDK; CDR2 reads SYGVNS. CDR3 sequence reads: CASSEGGRYNEQFF. The CDR3 DNA follows: TGTGCCAGCAGTGAGGGGGGACGGTACAATGAGCAGTTCTTC.

This clonotype was found many times. As DNA, the CDR3 is TGTGCCAGCAGCCCTAGGACTAGCGGGACTCCTCCTTACAATGAGCAGTTCTTC. It translates to CASSPRTSGTPPYNEQFF. The chain couples TRBV3-1 to TRBJ2-1, with TRBD2 identical over 12 bases. Germline CDR1 and CDR2: LGHDT and YNNKEL (reference sequence). V shed 4 bases and J 4 bases; nucleotides not matched to a gene: 11. The CDR3 is 18 residues long.

In this sample, this clonotype turned up many times. V gene TRBV20-1 combines with J gene TRBJ2-1, with 7 bases matching TRBD1. Trimming removed 6 bases from V and 13 bases from J; junction bases left unmatched: 12. Germline CDR1 and CDR2: DFQATT and SNEGSKA (reference sequence). This CDR3 region has 12 residues. CDR3 nucleotides: TGCAGTGCCAGAATAAACCGGGACAGCCAGTTCTTC. Amino acids: CSARINRDSQFF.

This clonotype showed up many times. J is TRBJ2-7 and V is TRBV5-1; TRBD2 matches 7 bases. Germline CDR1 reads SGHRS; CDR2 reads YFSETQ. J was trimmed by 5 bases and V by 0 bases; bases with no gene match: 5. The CDR3 consists of 14 residues. The CDR3 DNA follows: TGCGCCAGCAGCTTGGCCTGGGGGAGGGACGAGCAGTACTTC. It encodes CASSLAWGRDEQYF.

This clonotype was seen ten or more times. The CDR3 DNA reads TGTGCCAGCAGCGAGGGGACTCCCCAAGAAGCTTTCTTT. Protein product: CASSEGTPQEAFF. The chain has TRBV7-3 and TRBJ1-1; possibly TRBD1 for D (5 bases). Germline loops: CDR1 SGHTA, CDR2 FQGTGA. Trimming stripped 5 bases from V and 8 bases from J, with 15 bases between. This CDR3 region has 13 residues.

This clonotype was counted a few times. The genes are TRBV19 and TRBJ1-1, with TRBD1 matching 10 bases. CDR3 size: 15 residues. Germline V CDR1 and CDR2: LNHDA, SQIVND (reference sequence). Losses at the gene ends were 8 bases for V and 1 base for J; bases not matched to a gene: 7. Written as DNA, the CDR3 is TGTGCCAGTGTGACAGGGGGCGTCCGGAACACTGAAGCTTTCTTT. Translating gives CASVTGGVRNTEAFF.

This clonotype was detected ten times or more. The chain links TRBV12-3 or TRBV12-4 to TRBJ2-1, with TRBD1 as a possible D gene (6 bases). V was cut by 5 bases and J by 5 bases, with 16 bases left in between. This CDR3 spans 15 amino acids. The CDR3 sequence: CASSPQGKFDNEQFF. DNA for the CDR3: TGTGCCAGCAGTCCACAGGGAAAGTTCGACAATGAGCAGTTCTTC.

This clonotype was observed many times. The chain employs TRBV5-1 and TRBJ2-1, with 12 bases fitting TRBD2. Germline assignment: CDR1 SGHRS and CDR2 YFSETQ. V gave up 0 bases and J gave up 9 bases; unmatched junction bases: 10. The CDR3 extends over 17 amino acids. In DNA form, the CDR3 reads TGCGCCAGCAGCTTGGCCGGCGCTAGCGGGGGGGCCGGTGAGCAGTTCTTC. It specifies CASSLAGASGGAGEQFF. The whole variable domain, remainder taken from reference TRBV5-1 and TRBJ2-1, is KAGVTQTPRYLIKTRGQQVTLSCSPISGHRSVSWYQQTPGQGLQFLFEYFSETQRNKGNFPGRFSGRQFSNSRSEMNVSTLELGDSALYLCASSLAGASGGAGEQFFGPGTRLTVL.

This clonotype showed up just a few times. The chain uses TRBV4-3 and TRBJ1-6, with D tentatively TRBD1 (5 bases). Trimming took off 1 base at V and 7 bases at J, with 20 bases between the two ends. CDR3 length equals 18 residues. The germline gives CDR1 LGHNA, CDR2 YSLEER. CDR3 in amino acids: CASSQVAGRFDWNSPLHF. The DNA of the CDR3 is TGCGCCAGCAGCCAAGTCGCAGGGCGATTCGATTGGAATTCACCCCTCCACTTT.

This clonotype was seen ten or more times. This chain uses TRBV6-5 with TRBJ2-7; no clear D gene. Germline CDR1 MNHEY, CDR2 SVGAGI. Trimming pared 8 bases from V and 0 bases from J, leaving 17 bases between. This CDR3 contains 15 residues. The CDR3 DNA sequence: TGTGCCAGCCAGGTGGGCCCTAGTCACTCCTACGAGCAGTACTTC. It yields the protein CASQVGPSHSYEQYF.

This chain connects TRBV4-1 to TRBJ1-5; 7 bases map to TRBD1. The CDR3 has 16 residues. J gave up 5 bases and V 3 bases, and 10 bases lay outside the gene matches. CDR1 and CDR2 from the germline V gene are MGHRA and YSYEKL. CDR3 loop: CASSQTPGQRHQPQHF. The CDR3 nucleotides are TGCGCCAGCAGCCAGACCCCGGGACAGCGTCATCAGCCCCAGCATTTT.

This clonotype came up many times. V usage is TRBV7-9 and J usage is TRBJ1-3; TRBD1 agrees at 7 bases. V was pared by 11 bases and J by 0 bases, with 7 bases of the junction left unmatched. Germline V gene lookup returns CDR1 SEHNR and CDR2 FQNEAQ (reference sequence). CDR3 length equals 14 residues. CDR3 protein: CAGRTGSSGNTIYF. CDR3 bases: TGTGCCGGTAGGACAGGCTCCTCTGGAAACACCATATATTTT. The full variable domain, with the rest looked up from reference TRBV7-9 and TRBJ1-3, is DTGVSQNPRHKITKRGQNVTFRCDPISEHNRLYWYRQTLGQGPEFLTYFQNEAQLEKSRLLSDRFSAERPKGSFSTLEIQRTEQGDSAMYLCAGRTGSSGNTIYFGEGSWLTVV.

In this sample, this clonotype turned up a few times. The genes are TRBV20-1 and TRBJ2-5; D is possibly TRBD1 or TRBD2 (5 bases each). Trimming removed 0 bases from V and 4 bases from J, with 24 bases in between. Germline assignment: CDR1 DFQATT and CDR2 SNEGSKA (reference sequence). This CDR3 is built from 18 residues. CDR3 sequence reads: CSARDGAATHRDGETQYF. As DNA, the CDR3 is TGCAGTGCTAGAGATGGGGCGGCGACGCACCGGGATGGAGAGACCCAGTACTTC.

The chain uses TRBV24-1 and TRBJ1-2; TRBD1 matches at 7 bases. Trimming took 3 bases from V and 3 from J; bases not matched to a gene: 6. The CDR3 has 15 residues. Looked up from germline, CDR1 is KGHDR and CDR2 is SFDVKD. The CDR3 DNA sequence: TGTGCCACCAGTGATGGGGGGACAGCGGACTATGGCTACACCTTC. This sequence encodes CATSDGGTADYGYTF.

In its sample, this clonotype was seen many times. This chain links TRBV20-1 with TRBJ1-2; D unclear. Per the germline V gene, CDR1 is DFQATT and CDR2 is SNEGSKA (reference sequence). The length of the CDR3 is 11 residues. The V end was cut by 6 bases, the J end by 8 bases, with 13 bases between. The DNA for the CDR3 is TGCAGTGCAGGCCCGGCGGGAGGCTACACCTTC. Its protein product is CSAGPAGGYTF.

This clonotype was detected ten times or more. The gene calls are TRBV12-3 or TRBV12-4 and TRBJ1-1; the D is unclear. The CDR3 contains 15 residues. Trimming removed 3 bases from V and 1 base from J, with 12 bases in between. The CDR3 coding sequence is TGTGCCAGCAGTTTGGTGATGAGTGGGAACACTGAAGCTTTCTTT. Translated: CASSLVMSGNTEAFF.

This clonotype was seen ten or more times. The chain has TRBV5-1 and TRBJ2-1; 12 bases are shared with TRBD2. Germline trimming cut 4 bases from V and 0 bases from J; bases unmatched to any gene: 17. The germline V gene encodes CDR1 SGHRS and CDR2 YFSETQ. The CDR3 sequence is 21 residues long. The chain's CDR3 is CASSPPPTSGGAMSSYNEQFF. CDR3 DNA: TGCGCCAGCAGCCCCCCCCCGACTAGCGGGGGTGCCATGAGCTCCTACAATGAGCAGTTCTTC. The whole variable domain, remainder taken from reference TRBV5-1 and TRBJ2-1, is KAGVTQTPRYLIKTRGQQVTLSCSPISGHRSVSWYQQTPGQGLQFLFEYFSETQRNKGNFPGRFSGRQFSNSRSEMNVSTLELGDSALYLCASSPPPTSGGAMSSYNEQFFGPGTRLTVL.

This clonotype was picked up many times. V gene TRBV4-2 combines with J gene TRBJ2-5; TRBD2 aligns across 12 bases. Germline V CDR1 and CDR2: LGHNA, YNFKEQ. Trimming removed 3 bases from V and 5 bases from J; junction bases left unmatched: 10. The CDR3 length is 17 residues. In DNA, the CDR3 is TGTGCCAGCAGCCAGATACCTAGCGGGGGGGCGGAGGAGACCCAGTACTTC. Translating it yields CASSQIPSGGAEETQYF.

There are many counts of this clonotype. The chain employs TRBV3-1 and TRBJ2-1, with 10 bases fitting TRBD1. With 7 bases clipped from V and 4 bases from J, the junction kept 7 bases outside the gene matches. CDR1 and CDR2 (germline): LGHDT, YNNKEL (reference sequence). The CDR3 has 15 amino acids. The CDR3 nucleotides are TGTGCCAGCAACCGGTGGGACAGGGGATACAATGAGCAGTTCTTC. It translates to CASNRWDRGYNEQFF.

This clonotype was observed many times. The chain combines TRBV12-3 or TRBV12-4 with TRBJ2-2, with unresolved D. V was shortened by 6 bases and J by 7 bases, with 9 bases between the two germline ends. The CDR3 totals 12 residues. The CDR3 nucleotides are TGTGCCAGCAGCCTCGGCAGCGGGGAGCTGTTTTTT. It is translated as CASSLGSGELFF.

On this clonotype: A much larger clone differs from this one at a single base, so this may be a read error. This chain joins TRBV9 and TRBJ2-5; either TRBD1 or TRBD2 may fit D (5 bases each). The CDR3 runs to 14 residues. Germline loops: CDR1 SGDLS, CDR2 YYNGEE. CDR3 loop: CASSSGLGVEIQYF. DNA for the CDR3: TGTGCCAGCAGCTCGGGGCTCGGGGTAGAGATCCAGTACTTC.

V is TRBV12-3 or TRBV12-4 and J is TRBJ1-4; 8 bases match TRBD1. Trimming took 7 bases from V and 6 from J; bases not matched to a gene: 7. The CDR3 extends over 14 amino acids. CDR3 sequence reads: CASTPGQVDEKLFF. CDR3 nucleotides: TGTGCCAGCACCCCGGGACAGGTGGATGAAAAACTGTTTTTT.

The V gene is TRBV7-2, the J gene TRBJ1-3; D might be TRBD1 (5 bases). Trimming pared 5 bases from V and 0 bases from J, leaving 8 bases between. Germline values: CDR1 SGHTA, CDR2 FQGNSA. The CDR3 is 14 amino acids. This CDR3 is CASSTGTSGNTIYF. The CDR3, as DNA: TGTGCCAGCAGCACCGGGACCTCTGGAAACACCATATATTTT.

The genes are TRBV2 and TRBJ1-5; 7 bases are a match to TRBD1. Germline V gives CDR1 SNHLY, CDR2 FYNNEI. The CDR3 is made up of 15 amino acids. V shed 4 bases and J 3 bases; nucleotides not matched to a gene: 6. CDR3 in amino acids: CASSAWQGDNQPQHF. For the CDR3, the DNA is TGTGCCAGCAGTGCTTGGCAGGGGGACAATCAGCCCCAGCATTTT.

This clonotype showed up just a few times. The chain carries TRBV4-3 and TRBJ1-3; possibly TRBD1 for D (5 bases). V was cut by 4 bases and J by 1 base, with 17 bases left in between. Germline-derived CDR1 and CDR2 are LGHNA and YSLEER. This CDR3 region has 17 residues. The CDR3 region has the DNA TGCGCCAGCAGCCTCGGTGCGGCAGGGAGGTCTGGAAACACCATATATTTT. Its protein is CASSLGAAGRSGNTIYF.